The present TCR beta chain was sequenced within a study of blood T cell repertoires in COVID-19. TCRdb keeps only in-frame clones here, not all; method: immunoSEQ multiplex PCR. The sample lists about 140,000 clones, 88% occurring once. V trimming: 6 bases; J trimming: 5 bases; junction bases outside the gene matches: 9. There are 14 residues in the CDR3. In germline, CDR1 is SQVTM, CDR2 ANQGSEA. Sequencing was performed on peripheral blood. This clonotype originated in a man between 70 and 80 years old with acute or convalescent COVID-19. The chain joins TRBV29-1 to TRBJ2-2, with TRBD2 identical over 7 bases. DNA for the CDR3: TGCAGCGTACAACTTCTCGGGGGGACCGGGGAGCTGTTTTTT. Protein: CSVQLLGGTGELFF.